This is a list of T cell receptor beta chains from one sample in a study of low-dose radiotherapy and immunotherapy resistance in tumors. TCRdb independently ran MiXCR on the reads; one entry per CDR3 protein. The table shows roughly 100,000 distinct CDR3 sequences, with about 20% occurring only once. Material: PBMCs, obtained after low-dose radiotherapy plus immunotherapy. These receptors came from a female donor with ovarian cancer. Both conserved end residues are part of each CDR3. D genes are given only for firm matches. Not all rows give a size; the values are once, few, many and, for expanded clones, a class.

D gene,J gene,clone size,V gene,CDR3 DNA,CDR3 protein
TRBD1,TRBJ1-1,many,TRBV28,TGTGCCAGCAGCCCCACAGGGGCGGCCACTGAAGCTTTCTTT,CASSPTGAATEAFF
NA,TRBJ2-1,NA,TRBV5-1,TGCGCCAGCAGCAACAGTCCTCAGTCCCGGGGAGATGAGCAGTTCTTC,CASSNSPQSRGDEQFF
TRBD2,TRBJ2-3,few,TRBV5-1,TGCGCCAGCAGCTTTCCCTCTAGCGGGGCTAGCACAGATACGCAGTATTTT,CASSFPSSGASTDTQYF
NA,TRBJ1-2,many,TRBV5-6,TGTGCCAGCAGCTTGGTAGGCCCGGGATCCTACACCTTC,CASSLVGPGSYTF
NA,TRBJ2-1,many,TRBV5-1,TGCGCCAGCAGCTTAACGGGAGTTGAGCAGTTCTTC,CASSLTGVEQFF
TRBD2,TRBJ2-2,NA,TRBV3-1,TGTGCCAGCAGCCAAGACGCGCGGGAGAGTGGGGAGCTGTTTTTT,CASSQDARESGELFF
NA,TRBJ1-4,few,TRBV28,TGTGCCAGCAGCACGGGACTTACGATCCCTTTGGCCATTGAAAAACTGTTTTTT,CASSTGLTIPLAIEKLFF
TRBD2,TRBJ2-5,many,TRBV20-1,TGCAGTGCCACGCGGGGGGCGGGGATTACACAAGAGACCCAGTACTTC,CSATRGAGITQETQYF
NA,TRBJ2-7,many,TRBV28,TGTGCCAGCACGGAACAGTACTCCTACGAGCAGTACTTC,CASTEQYSYEQYF
NA,TRBJ2-7,NA,TRBV9,TGTGCCAGCAGCGTAGGACAGAGGATCTACGAGCAGTACTTC,CASSVGQRIYEQYF
NA,TRBJ1-2,many,TRBV7-2,TGTGCCAGCAGCCGGGGAGGATCGGATGGCTACACCTTC,CASSRGGSDGYTF
NA,TRBJ2-3,NA,TRBV27,TGTGCCAGCAGTCGCAGCCGGGACAACACAGATACGCAGTATTTT,CASSRSRDNTDTQYF
TRBD1,TRBJ2-1,many,TRBV28,TGTGCCAGCAGCCCACCACCTGGACAGGGTAAGAATGAGCAGTTCTTC,CASSPPPGQGKNEQFF
NA,TRBJ1-5,NA,TRBV12-3/TRBV12-4,TGTGCCAGCAGTTTTCTTTTTTTTGGCTCAGAGGGGGGATCCCTCAATCAGCCCCAGCATTTT,CASSFLFFGSEGGSLNQPQHF
TRBD2,TRBJ2-7,many,TRBV6-2/TRBV6-3,TGTGCCAGCACCAAACAGACTAGCGGGCAACCCTACGAGCAGTACTTC,CASTKQTSGQPYEQYF
TRBD1,TRBJ1-5,many,TRBV19,TGTGCCAGTAGTCAACAGGGGGCGCGAAACAATCAGCCCCAGCATTTT,CASSQQGARNNQPQHF
NA,TRBJ2-4,many,TRBV2,TGTGCCAGAGGGGCTACCAAAAACATTCAGTACTTC,CARGATKNIQYF